A single sample gave rise to the 23 T cell receptor beta chains below, sequenced in a study of cytotoxic CD8 clonotypes in ibrutinib-treated CLL (dated by TCRdb to 2020 to 2022). The method was the immunoSEQ multiplex PCR assay. TCRdb took over this immuneACCESS table, retaining in-frame rearrangements with V and J assigned. Such tables are incomplete; in checked studies, under half of the missing clones stem from an unresolved V gene, and the remainder is unexplained. For this sample the table gives about 36,000 clones, of which about two thirds were detected only once. The ten largest clones represent approximately 15% of the sample. The sample's time point label, in plain terms: progressive disease on ibrutinib. The specimen comprised PBMCs, sampled at disease progression, from a patient treated with ibrutinib. These receptors were obtained from a human donor with chronic lymphocytic leukemia.

The genes are TRBV28 and TRBJ1-1; D gene ambiguous. This CDR3 comprises 13 residues. V shed 10 bases and J shed 3 bases, with 15 bases lying between them. The germline gives CDR1 MDHEN, CDR2 SYDVKM. The CDR3 here is CATIGPGYTEAFF. The DNA of the CDR3 is TGTGCCACCATCGGTCCGGGCTACACTGAAGCTTTCTTT.

The gene calls are TRBV29-1 and TRBJ2-7; D might be TRBD1 (5 bases). Trimming took off 4 bases at V and 6 bases at J, with 10 bases between the two ends. The V gene's germline CDR1 is SQVTM and CDR2 ANQGSEA. CDR3 size: 11 residues. CDR3 DNA: TGCAGCGTTGCCAGGGATGGCGAGCAGTACTTC. Its translation: CSVARDGEQYF.

The rearrangement links TRBV10-3 to TRBJ2-7; 7 nucleotides align to TRBD1. CDR1 is ENHRY and CDR2 is SYGVKD in the germline V gene. The CDR3 consists of 12 residues. Trimming took 6 bases from V and 2 from J; bases not matched to a gene: 1. The CDR3 sequence: CAIRQGAYEQYF. In nucleotides, the CDR3 is TGTGCCATCAGGCAGGGGGCCTACGAGCAGTACTTC.

Remarks on this clone: An end of the junction differs from the germline gene, which may be a read error. The chain is built from TRBV6-6 and TRBJ2-3; 7 nucleotides agree with TRBD2. Germline V gene sequence: CDR1 MNHNY, CDR2 SVGAGI (reference sequence). The CDR3 covers 13 residues. The CDR3 region is CAGSSSGSDTQYF. For the CDR3, the DNA is TGTGCCGGCAGTTCTAGCGGTTCAGATACGCAGTATTTT.

The gene calls are TRBV28 and TRBJ1-5; D remains unclear. CDR3 length: 13 amino acids. V shed 5 bases and J shed 2 bases, with 7 bases lying between them. Germline-derived CDR1 and CDR2 are MDHEN and SYDVKM. Here the CDR3 reads CASSTRGNQPQHF. CDR3 in DNA: TGTGCCAGCAGTACCAGAGGCAATCAGCCCCAGCATTTT.

The chain joins TRBV25-1 to TRBJ1-4; possible D gene TRBD1, 5 bases. Trimming cost V 4 bases and J 5 bases, with 17 bases left between them. CDR1 and CDR2 (germline): MGHDK, SYGVNS. The CDR3 is 16 residues long. The CDR3 nucleotides read TGTGCCAGCAGTGGGCCCAGAGGGGACGTAAATGAAAAACTGTTTTTT. It encodes CASSGPRGDVNEKLFF. The complete variable domain, with remaining parts taken from reference TRBV25-1 and TRBJ1-4, reads EADIYQTPRYLVIGTGKKITLECSQTMGHDKMYWYQQDPGMELHLIHYSYGVNSTEKGDLSSESTVSRIRTEHFPLTLESARPSHTSQYLCASSGPRGDVNEKLFFGSGTQLSVL.

The chain couples TRBV11-1 to TRBJ2-1; 11 bases fit TRBD1. The germline V gene has CDR1 SGHAT and CDR2 FQDESV (reference sequence). This CDR3 spans 17 amino acids. The V gene end was trimmed by 4 bases and the J gene end by 1 base; junction bases not matched to a gene: 6. In DNA form, the CDR3 reads TGTGCCAGCAGCTATAGTGGACAGGGGGCTTCCTACAATGAGCAGTTCTTC. Amino acids: CASSYSGQGASYNEQFF.

The gene calls are TRBV6-4 and TRBJ1-6, with D possibly TRBD1 on 5 matching bases. Germline CDR1 reads MRHNA; CDR2 reads SNTAGT. V was clipped by 5 bases and J by 4 bases, with 12 bases between them. The CDR3 totals 15 residues. The CDR3: CASSPGTAYNSPLHF. The CDR3, as DNA: TGTGCCAGCAGTCCCGGGACGGCGTATAATTCACCCCTCCACTTT.

The chain carries TRBV5-1 and TRBJ2-7; D possibly corresponds to TRBD2 (6 bases). V dropped 4 bases and J dropped 3 bases, with 11 bases sitting between them. Germline lookup yields CDR1 SGHRS and CDR2 YFSETQ. The CDR3 extends over 13 amino acids. The CDR3: CASSRGRLYEQYF. For the CDR3, the DNA is TGCGCCAGCAGCCGAGGGAGGCTCTACGAGCAGTACTTC.

Comments on this clone: Other DNA sequences in the sample encode the same CDR3. V and J are TRBV27 and TRBJ1-4, with unresolved D. V lost 0 bases and J 0 bases, leaving 5 bases between the germline ends. Germline loops: CDR1 MNHEY, CDR2 SMNVEV (reference sequence). The CDR3 extends over 15 amino acids. This chain's CDR3 is CASSLSRATNEKLFF. The CDR3 DNA reads TGTGCCAGCAGTTTATCCCGTGCAACTAATGAAAAACTGTTTTTT.

The genes are TRBV5-6 and TRBJ1-2, with D maybe TRBD1 (5 bases). Trimming left V 3 bases short and J 7 bases short, with 19 bases between. Per germline, CDR1 SGHDT and CDR2 YYEEEE. This CDR3 spans 15 amino acids. CDR3 sequence (DNA): TGTGCCAGCAGCTGGATCCCCGAGGGACGGGGTGGCTACACCTTC. This codes for CASSWIPEGRGGYTF. The whole variable domain, remainder taken from reference TRBV5-6 and TRBJ1-2, is DAGVTQSPTHLIKTRGQQVTLRCSPKSGHDTVSWYQQALGQGPQFIFQYYEEEERQRGNFPDRFSGHQFPNYSSELNVNALLLGDSALYLCASSWIPEGRGGYTFGSGTRLTVV.

This clone has only one observation. The rearrangement links TRBV7-2 to TRBJ2-7; a possible D gene is TRBD2 (5 bases). Trimming shortened V by 2 bases and J by 2 bases, and 7 bases separated the two germline ends. The CDR3 runs 13 residues. Per germline, CDR1 SGHTA and CDR2 FQGNSA. CDR3 coding DNA: TGTGCCAGCAGCTTACGGGAACCCTACGAGCAGTACTTC. It specifies CASSLREPYEQYF.

CDR3 nucleotides: TGTGCCAGCTCACTACAACTCACCGGGTCCTCTGGAAACACCATATATTTT. It is translated as CASSLQLTGSSGNTIYF. This sequence joins TRBV18 and TRBJ1-3; D is ambiguous. Trimming took off 4 bases at V and 0 bases at J, with 16 bases between the two ends. CDR1 is KGHSH, CDR2 LQKENI, per germline. This CDR3 comprises 17 residues.

The chain links TRBV27 to TRBJ1-4, with a tentative D call TRBD1 (5 bases). Trimming stripped 6 bases from V and 6 bases from J, with 17 bases between. The CDR3 spans 15 residues. Per the germline V gene, CDR1 is MNHEY and CDR2 is SMNVEV (reference sequence). The CDR3 DNA reads as TGTGCCAGCAGCACGACTAAGAGGGGTGATGAAAAACTGTTTTTT. Protein product: CASSTTKRGDEKLFF.

The chain joins TRBV19 to TRBJ1-2; D is unclear. This CDR3 comprises 15 residues. Germline loops: CDR1 LNHDA, CDR2 SQIVND (reference sequence). Between the trimmed V and J ends, which lost 9 bases and 0 bases, there was a span of 17 bases. DNA of the CDR3: TGTGCCAGCAGCTCCTCTTTACTTACTAACTATGGCTACACCTTC. Residues: CASSSSLLTNYGYTF.

V gene TRBV11-1 combines with J gene TRBJ1-2; D not certain. The V and J ends lost 0 bases and 3 bases respectively, with 8 bases between them. Germline CDR1 reads SGHAT; CDR2 reads FQDESV (reference sequence). The CDR3 runs to 14 residues. This CDR3 reads CASSLAPADYGYTF. CDR3 bases: TGTGCCAGCAGCTTAGCGCCGGCTGACTATGGCTACACCTTC.

V is TRBV5-4 and J is TRBJ2-1, with 8 positions matching TRBD2. The V gene end was trimmed by 4 bases and the J gene end by 7 bases; junction bases not matched to a gene: 7. CDR3 length: 14 residues. From germline, CDR1 is SGHNT and CDR2 YYREEE (reference sequence). The CDR3 coding sequence is TGTGCCAGCAGCGCCGGACTAGCAAGTAATGAGCAGTTCTTC. The encoded protein is CASSAGLASNEQFF.

The gene calls are TRBV5-1 and TRBJ2-7; a possible D gene is TRBD1 (6 bases). The germline V gene has CDR1 SGHRS and CDR2 YFSETQ. V was clipped by 3 bases and J by 6 bases, with 19 bases between them. The CDR3 is 15 amino acids. CDR3 DNA sequence: TGCGCCAGCAGCTCCGGGACATTCACGGGGAGCGAGCAGTACTTC. This gives the protein CASSSGTFTGSEQYF. The full variable domain, rest sourced from reference TRBV5-1 and TRBJ2-7, is KAGVTQTPRYLIKTRGQQVTLSCSPISGHRSVSWYQQTPGQGLQFLFEYFSETQRNKGNFPGRFSGRQFSNSRSEMNVSTLELGDSALYLCASSSGTFTGSEQYFGPGTRLTVT.

The chain couples TRBV2 to TRBJ2-7; 7 bases are shared with TRBD1. V lost 11 bases, J lost 6 bases, and 13 bases stayed unmatched. Germline V gives CDR1 SNHLY, CDR2 FYNNEI. The CDR3 is made up of 13 amino acids. The CDR3 DNA is TGTGCCGGTGAACAGGGGAGAGGGCTCGAGCAGTACTTC. Residues: CAGEQGRGLEQYF.

This clone has a single count. The chain carries TRBV19 and TRBJ2-3; D may correspond to TRBD1 or TRBD2 (6 bases each). The CDR3 contains 15 residues. The V gene's germline CDR1 is LNHDA and CDR2 SQIVND (reference sequence). V gave up 1 base and J gave up 0 bases, with 8 bases separating them. The CDR3 DNA reads TGTGCCAGTAGTATAGTAGGGGGGAGCACAGATACGCAGTATTTT. This gives the protein CASSIVGGSTDTQYF.

Notes on this clone: A far larger clone is one base from this, pointing to a likely read error. V gene TRBV5-4 combines with J gene TRBJ1-2; 8 nucleotides align to TRBD1. This CDR3 region has 14 residues. Looked up from germline, CDR1 is SGHNT and CDR2 is YYREEE (reference sequence). J lost 2 bases, V lost 0 bases, and 0 bases had no gene match. CDR3 bases: TGTGCCAGCAGCTTGGACAGGGGGAACTATGGCTACACCTTC. It encodes CASSLDRGNYGYTF. The full variable domain, in which reference TRBV5-4 and TRBJ1-2 provide the parts outside the CDR3, is ETGVTQSPTHLIKTRGQQVTLRCSSQSGHNTVSWYQQALGQGPQFIFQYYREEENGRGNFPPRFSGLQFPNYSSELNVNALELDDSALYLCASSLDRGNYGYTFGSGTRLTVV.

This rearrangement joins TRBV6-1 to TRBJ2-1; D is uncertain. In germline, CDR1 is MNHNS, CDR2 SASEGT. V was clipped by 1 base and J by 5 bases, with 9 bases between them. CDR3 size: 14 residues. The CDR3 nucleotides read TGTGCCAGCAGTGAAGGCTCCATCAACAATGAGCAGTTCTTC. Its translation: CASSEGSINNEQFF.

The chain recombines TRBV5-4 with TRBJ1-1, with D perhaps matching TRBD1 (5 bases). Germline assignment: CDR1 SGHNT and CDR2 YYREEE (reference sequence). Trimming shortened V by 4 bases and J by 6 bases, and 22 bases separated the two germline ends. This CDR3 contains 16 residues. CDR3 coding DNA: TGTGCCAGCAGCGAGGCTAGGGACCCTTTCTCCCCTGAAGCTTTCTTT. Residues: CASSEARDPFSPEAFF.